This T cell receptor (beta chain) originates from a study of shared clonotypes between healthy human individuals. CDR3 size: 15 residues. Trimming stripped 0 bases from V and 8 bases from J, with 14 bases between. The germline V gene encodes CDR1 SGDLS and CDR2 YYNGEE. Produced via immunoSEQ multiplex PCR; TCRdb's table is partial and in-frame only. Altogether about half a million clones are present, around 75% being singletons, with the ten largest covering under 15%. The rearrangement joins TRBV9 to TRBJ2-2; no clear D gene. The TCR sequence derives from a woman aged 40 to 55 in good health. Some clones in this sample may be carry-over from other donors' samples. The material sequenced was PBMCs. CDR3 amino acids: CASSVDSVLMGELFF. The DNA for the CDR3 is TGTGCCAGCAGCGTAGATTCAGTATTGATGGGGGAGCTGTTTTTT.